This T cell receptor beta chain originates from a study of shared clonotypes between healthy human individuals. V lost 3 bases, J lost 1 base, and 5 bases stayed unmatched. The CDR3 is 15 residues long. Germline assignment: CDR1 MNHEY and CDR2 SMNVEV (reference sequence). Positive CCR7 selection of CD45RO-negative cells yielded the naive CD8 cells, and terminally differentiated effector memory CD45RA+ cells were excluded. Only in-frame clones appear in the TCRdb table, and some are missing; sequencing was by immunoSEQ multiplex PCR. Here the sample spans about 680,000 clones, 92% being singletons. The genes are TRBV27 and TRBJ2-7; 8 bases agree with TRBD2. The sequence was collected from a man aged 30-40 years in good health. The sequencing sample was made of naive CD8+ T cells sorted from blood. This CDR3 reads CASSLGVAGSYEQYF. CDR3 in DNA: TGTGCCAGCAGTTTGGGGGTAGCGGGGTCCTACGAGCAGTACTTC.